Below, 25 T cell receptor beta chains from the same sample are listed, as sequenced in a study of OX40 agonist ivuxolimab in advanced cancers. The assay was immunoSEQ multiplex PCR, and TCRdb's table has in-frame clones only and misses some. Among around 70,000 clones, approximately 78% were seen once, and the ten largest hold 5%. Sequencing used CD4+ or CD8+ T cells sorted from blood, obtained in a trial of the OX40 agonist ivuxolimab. The receptors derive from an adult with an advanced solid tumor such as melanoma, head and neck, liver or kidney cancer.

This clone was detected only once. The chain carries TRBV18 and TRBJ2-3, with D hard to call. CDR1 and CDR2 from the germline V gene are KGHSH and LQKENI. The V and J ends lost 3 bases and 3 bases respectively, with 16 bases between them. The CDR3 has 16 residues. The CDR3 protein is CASSPTTGHPTDTQYF. DNA of the CDR3: TGTGCCAGCTCACCCACAACCGGGCACCCGACAGATACGCAGTATTTT.

The rearrangement links TRBV6-4 to TRBJ1-1; maybe TRBD1 (6 bases). Germline values: CDR1 MRHNA, CDR2 SNTAGT. CDR3 size: 14 residues. V was clipped by 0 bases and J by 1 base, with 6 bases between them. CDR3 nucleotides: TGTGCCAGCAGTGACTCGGACAGGAACACTGAAGCTTTCTTT. Translation gives CASSDSDRNTEAFF.

This chain connects TRBV2 to TRBJ2-1, with a weak D call TRBD2 (7 bases). V was shortened by 3 bases and J by 1 base, with 10 bases between the two germline ends. The CDR3 runs to 15 residues. Per the germline V gene, CDR1 is SNHLY and CDR2 is FYNNEI. The CDR3 DNA sequence: TGTGCCAGCAGTGACAGGGGAGGGTCCTACAATGAGCAGTTCTTC. It specifies CASSDRGGSYNEQFF.

The chain joins TRBV18 to TRBJ1-5; D remains unclear. V was clipped by 2 bases and J by 5 bases, with 7 bases between them. This CDR3 has 13 amino acids. Germline V gene lookup returns CDR1 KGHSH and CDR2 LQKENI. The CDR3 loop reads CASSPMGDQPQHF. CDR3 sequence (DNA): TGTGCCAGCTCACCAATGGGCGATCAGCCCCAGCATTTT.

This chain joins TRBV4-1 and TRBJ2-1; 13 bases are a match to TRBD2. V gave up 2 bases and J gave up 6 bases; unmatched junction bases: 4. This CDR3 contains 16 residues. Germline lookup yields CDR1 MGHRA and CDR2 YSYEKL. The CDR3 coding sequence is TGCGCCAGCAGCCAAAGGGGACTAGCGGGGATCAATGAGCAGTTCTTC. This translates into CASSQRGLAGINEQFF.

The chain couples TRBV28 to TRBJ2-1, with 8 positions matching TRBD2. Germline-derived CDR1 and CDR2 are MDHEN and SYDVKM. J gave up 0 bases and V 3 bases, and 7 bases lay outside the gene matches. CDR3 length: 17 residues. The CDR3 sequence: CASSLVVAGSSYNEQFF. The DNA for the CDR3 is TGTGCCAGCAGTTTGGTAGTAGCGGGGTCCTCCTACAATGAGCAGTTCTTC.

This chain connects TRBV18 to TRBJ2-2; 12 nucleotides agree with TRBD1. Germline V gene data show CDR1 as KGHSH and CDR2 as LQKENI. With V trimmed by 4 bases and J by 6 bases, 6 bases remained unmatched. The CDR3 extends over 16 amino acids. CDR3 loop: CASSQGQGAPAGELFF. The CDR3 DNA reads as TGTGCCAGCTCACAGGGACAGGGGGCGCCCGCCGGGGAGCTGTTTTTT.

The chain links TRBV5-5 to TRBJ1-4, with 9 bases matching TRBD1. The CDR3 contains 14 residues. V was clipped by 6 bases and J by 8 bases; unmatched bases: 8. CDR1 is SGHKS and CDR2 is YYEKEE in the germline V gene (reference sequence). The chain's CDR3 is CASTGGQGKEKLFF. CDR3 nucleotide sequence: TGTGCCAGCACCGGCGGACAGGGGAAAGAAAAACTGTTTTTT.

This clone was observed once. This chain connects TRBV5-8 to TRBJ2-5; D is tentatively TRBD1 or TRBD2 (6 bases each). Germline values: CDR1 SGHTS, CDR2 YDEGEE. Trimming left V 4 bases short and J 4 bases short, with 11 bases between. The CDR3 sequence is 13 residues long. This CDR3 is CASSLRGGETQYF. The CDR3 DNA is TGTGCCAGCAGCCTCAGGGGAGGAGAGACCCAGTACTTC.

DNA for the CDR3: TGTGCCACCAGCAGGGGCGATGCGGGGTTGCGCACAGATACGCAGTATTTT. This translates into CATSRGDAGLRTDTQYF. The chain links TRBV15 to TRBJ2-3; weak D call: TRBD2 (6 bases). V gave up 3 bases and J gave up 1 base, with 17 bases separating them. Germline V gives CDR1 LNHNV, CDR2 YYDKDF (reference sequence). CDR3 size: 17 residues.

The rearrangement links TRBV14 to TRBJ1-4, with no clear D. CDR3 length: 18 residues. Germline CDR1 and CDR2: SGHDN and FVKESK. Trimming pared 0 bases from V and 2 bases from J, leaving 16 bases between. In DNA, the CDR3 is TGTGCCAGCAGCCAAGAGGTGCGGGGAGCGGGGACTAATGAAAAACTGTTTTTT. It specifies CASSQEVRGAGTNEKLFF. Based on the CDR3 plus reference TRBV14 and TRBJ1-4, the full variable domain is EAGVTQFPSHSVIEKGQTVTLRCDPISGHDNLYWYRRVMGKEIKFLLHFVKESKQDESGMPNNRFLAERTGGTYSTLKVQPAELEDSGVYFCASSQEVRGAGTNEKLFFGSGTQLSVL.

This chain connects TRBV19 to TRBJ2-1; D assignment may be TRBD1 or TRBD2 (6 bases each). The CDR3 extends over 14 amino acids. Trimming took off 9 bases at V and 7 bases at J, with 19 bases between the two ends. The germline V gene encodes CDR1 LNHDA and CDR2 SQIVND (reference sequence). The DNA of the CDR3 is TGTGCCAGCAATAGGGGGGCAGGGGTAAATGAGCAGTTCTTC. This translates into CASNRGAGVNEQFF.

The chain carries TRBV11-2 and TRBJ2-7, with TRBD1 matching 10 bases. V lost 4 bases to trimming and J lost 4 bases; unmatched junction nucleotides: 13. The CDR3 consists of 17 residues. CDR1 is SGHAT and CDR2 is FQNNGV in the germline V gene. DNA for the CDR3: TGTGCCAGCAGCTCACTCAACCGGGACAGGGGAAGGTACGAGCAGTACTTC. Encoded protein: CASSSLNRDRGRYEQYF.

The rearrangement links TRBV11-2 to TRBJ2-7; TRBD1 agrees at 7 bases. The CDR3 length is 16 residues. With V trimmed by 1 base and J by 1 base, 7 bases remained unmatched. The germline CDR1 and CDR2 sequences are SGHAT and FQNNGV. The CDR3 here is CASSLGLRDSSYEQYF. The CDR3 nucleotides read TGTGCCAGCAGCTTAGGGCTCCGGGACAGTTCCTACGAGCAGTACTTC.

The chain employs TRBV6-6 and TRBJ1-4; possible D gene TRBD1, 6 bases. The CDR3 has 12 amino acids. Germline V gene data show CDR1 as MNHNY and CDR2 as SVGAGI (reference sequence). Trimming removed 6 bases at V and 5 bases at J, with 7 bases between. The CDR3 sequence: CASRQGNEKLFF. The CDR3 nucleotides read TGTGCCAGCAGACAGGGAAATGAAAAACTGTTTTTT.

The rearrangement links TRBV6-6 to TRBJ1-5; 7 nucleotides match TRBD1. The CDR3 runs to 15 residues. Germline assignment: CDR1 MNHNY and CDR2 SVGAGI (reference sequence). V lost 0 bases to trimming and J lost 7 bases; unmatched junction nucleotides: 6. The CDR3 here is CASSYSDRPAQPQHF. The CDR3 DNA is TGTGCCAGCAGTTACTCGGACAGGCCAGCCCAGCCCCAGCATTTT.

The chain has TRBV7-9 and TRBJ1-4, with unresolved D. The CDR3 extends over 14 amino acids. V shed 3 bases and J shed 0 bases, with 5 bases lying between them. The germline gives CDR1 SEHNR, CDR2 FQNEAQ (reference sequence). CDR3 region: CASSFGTTNEKLFF. The CDR3 nucleotides read TGTGCCAGCAGCTTCGGCACAACTAATGAAAAACTGTTTTTT. Combining the CDR3 with reference TRBV7-9 and TRBJ1-4 gives the whole variable domain DTGVSQNPRHKITKRGQNVTFRCDPISEHNRLYWYRQTLGQGPEFLTYFQNEAQLEKSRLLSDRFSAERPKGSFSTLEIQRTEQGDSAMYLCASSFGTTNEKLFFGSGTQLSVL.

The genes are TRBV25-1 and TRBJ2-7; D perhaps matches TRBD2 (7 bases). Germline-derived CDR1 and CDR2 are MGHDK and SYGVNS. V lost 3 bases to trimming and J lost 3 bases, with 15 bases between them. The CDR3 sequence is 15 residues long. CDR3 DNA: TGTGCCAGCAGTGATCCGGGGGGCCTTAACTACGAGCAGTACTTC. This gives the protein CASSDPGGLNYEQYF.

CDR3: CASSAQGGDGYTF. The CDR3 DNA follows: TGTGCCAGCAGTGCTCAGGGAGGGGATGGCTACACCTTC. This chain uses TRBV6-1 with TRBJ1-2, with D possibly TRBD1 on 5 matching bases. The V gene's germline CDR1 is MNHNS and CDR2 SASEGT. Deletions cut 4 bases from V and 6 bases from J, with 12 bases between. The CDR3 has 13 amino acids.

This clone was seen a few times. The V and J genes are TRBV27 and TRBJ1-3, with D maybe TRBD1 (5 bases). The CDR3 extends over 16 amino acids. The germline V gene encodes CDR1 MNHEY and CDR2 SMNVEV (reference sequence). Trimming removed 5 bases at V and 0 bases at J, with 14 bases between. For the CDR3, the DNA is TGTGCCAGCAGTGGGGGGTCACCAGGCTCTGGAAACACCATATATTTT. Its translation is CASSGGSPGSGNTIYF.

The chain carries TRBV25-1 and TRBJ2-5; maybe TRBD2 (6 bases). Trimming removed 5 bases from V and 5 bases from J, with 18 bases in between. The germline V gene has CDR1 MGHDK and CDR2 SYGVNS. This CDR3 contains 15 residues. The CDR3 region has the DNA TGTGCCAGCAGTCCGACGGGCGGGGCTTGGGAGACCCAGTACTTC. It translates to CASSPTGGAWETQYF.

V usage is TRBV7-9 and J usage is TRBJ2-6, with a tentative D call TRBD2 (6 bases). CDR1 SEHNR and CDR2 FQNEAQ come from the germline V gene (reference sequence). The V end was cut by 5 bases, the J end by 0 bases, with 17 bases between. This CDR3 spans 18 amino acids. The CDR3 sequence is CASSKRRGGNSGANVLTF. CDR3 sequence (DNA): TGTGCCAGCAGCAAACGGCGGGGTGGGAACTCTGGGGCCAACGTCCTGACTTTC.

The chain is built from TRBV7-9 and TRBJ1-2; D is undetermined. Germline V gene lookup returns CDR1 SEHNR and CDR2 FQNEAQ (reference sequence). The germline V and J ends were trimmed by 2 bases and 4 bases, with 5 bases remaining between them. CDR3 length: 12 amino acids. CDR3 loop: CASSLRAYGYTF. In DNA form, the CDR3 reads TGTGCCAGCAGCTTACGTGCCTATGGCTACACCTTC.

As DNA, the CDR3 is TGTGCCAGCTCACCACTGGGGACTAGTCGGTCCCTTGAGCAGTACTTC. As protein: CASSPLGTSRSLEQYF. J is TRBJ2-7 and V is TRBV18, with 8 positions matching TRBD2. In germline, CDR1 is KGHSH, CDR2 LQKENI. The junction had 12 bases not matched to a gene; V was cut back by 1 base and J by 7 bases. The CDR3 loop spans 16 amino acids.

This clone was seen more than once but under ten times. V gene TRBV2 combines with J gene TRBJ1-5; D possibly corresponds to TRBD1 (5 bases). This CDR3 spans 14 amino acids. Trimming pared 6 bases from V and 7 bases from J, leaving 16 bases between. CDR1 and CDR2 from the germline V gene are SNHLY and FYNNEI. CDR3 sequence reads: CASRSGTSGQPQHF. Here the CDR3 DNA reads TGTGCCAGCAGGTCCGGTACCTCAGGGCAGCCCCAGCATTTT.